Included here is one T cell receptor beta chain sequence, with context. Its antigen is undetermined. This entry comes from a study of shared clonotypes between healthy human individuals. Study-level findings and limits: Memory subsets had estimated richness that was generally smaller than that of naive subsets.

Every contributor of samples was a Caucasian grown-up residing in Nashville, Tennessee. Trimming left V 7 bases short and J 1 base short, with 8 bases between. CDR3 size: 12 residues. Germline V lookup: CDR1 MNHNS, CDR2 SASEGT. Some clones are missing from TCRdb's copy, which holds only in-frame ones; the method was immunoSEQ multiplex PCR. The table includes 300,000 to 400,000 clones, more than 60% detected once. The rearrangement uses TRBV6-1 and TRBJ2-7; D uncertain. Material for sequencing was memory CD4+ T cells sorted from blood. Subset denoted: CD45RA-negative fraction. The sequence derives from a man under 40 in good health. CDR3 coding DNA: TGTGCCAGCACCGGCCAGTCCTACGAGCAGTACTTC. Protein product: CASTGQSYEQYF.